The next 10 T cell receptor beta chains were all read from a single sample in a study of blood T cell repertoires in COVID-19. Data came from immunoSEQ multiplex PCR; TCRdb stores just in-frame clones and leaves some out. Here the sample spans some 290,000 clones, 81% being singletons. Sequencing was done on a sample of peripheral blood. The receptors were sampled from an older woman with active or convalescent COVID-19.

The chain uses TRBV19 and TRBJ2-7; 10 nucleotides agree with TRBD1. This CDR3 comprises 13 residues. Germline values: CDR1 LNHDA, CDR2 SQIVND (reference sequence). Trimming took 7 bases from V and 3 from J; bases not matched to a gene: 3. DNA for the CDR3: TGTGCCAGTAAGGGACAGGGGTTCTACGAGCAGTACTTC. It yields the protein CASKGQGFYEQYF.

This clone appeared once. This sequence joins TRBV6-6 and TRBJ1-1; D remains unclear. CDR3 length equals 15 residues. The germline V and J ends were trimmed by 0 bases and 7 bases, with 15 bases remaining between them. Per the germline V gene, CDR1 is MNHNY and CDR2 is SVGAGI (reference sequence). This CDR3 is CASSYSRNREGEAFF. The CDR3 region has the DNA TGTGCCAGCAGTTACTCGAGGAATAGGGAGGGTGAAGCTTTCTTT.

This clone was found a few times. The rearrangement joins TRBV25-1 to TRBJ1-2, with D possibly TRBD1 on 6 matching bases. CDR3 size: 13 residues. Germline values: CDR1 MGHDK, CDR2 SYGVNS. V was pared by 8 bases and J by 8 bases, with 18 bases between. The CDR3 DNA reads TGTGCCAGCTTGAACAGGGTGCTGGGGGGCTACACCTTC. This encodes CASLNRVLGGYTF.

This chain links TRBV25-1 with TRBJ2-7, with D maybe TRBD1 (5 bases). The CDR3 spans 13 residues. Germline V gives CDR1 MGHDK, CDR2 SYGVNS. The V end was cut by 4 bases, the J end by 2 bases, with 9 bases between. This CDR3 is CASSAGSTYEQYF. CDR3 sequence (DNA): TGTGCCAGCAGTGCAGGGTCCACCTACGAGCAGTACTTC.

For the CDR3, the DNA is TGTGCCAGCAGCTTGGCCGGCAGGGGGCGCGTAGACGAGCAGTACTTC. Protein sequence: CASSLAGRGRVDEQYF. This rearrangement joins TRBV5-6 to TRBJ2-7; 8 positions agree with TRBD1. Per germline, CDR1 SGHDT and CDR2 YYEEEE. CDR3 length: 16 amino acids. J gave up 5 bases and V 0 bases, and 10 bases lay outside the gene matches. Filled out from reference TRBV5-6 and TRBJ2-7, the complete variable domain reads DAGVTQSPTHLIKTRGQQVTLRCSPKSGHDTVSWYQQALGQGPQFIFQYYEEEERQRGNFPDRFSGHQFPNYSSELNVNALLLGDSALYLCASSLAGRGRVDEQYFGPGTRLTVT.

The chain uses TRBV6-5 and TRBJ1-6; 7 nucleotides line up with TRBD1. V lost 7 bases to trimming and J lost 5 bases; unmatched junction nucleotides: 8. Germline CDR1 reads MNHEY; CDR2 reads SVGAGI. This CDR3 contains 15 residues. This CDR3 reads CASTGGTLNNSPLHF. In DNA, the CDR3 is TGTGCCAGCACAGGGGGGACTCTGAATAATTCACCCCTCCACTTT.

The gene calls are TRBV24-1 and TRBJ2-1, with TRBD2 matching 8 bases. V shed 2 bases, J shed 4 bases, and the junction held 12 bases outside the gene matches. CDR1 is KGHDR, CDR2 SFDVKD, per germline. CDR3 size: 18 residues. CDR3 in DNA: TGTGCCACCAGTGATTCCATAACTAGCGGAGGGGGGTACAATGAGCAGTTCTTC. Amino acids: CATSDSITSGGGYNEQFF.

This clone has just one count. J is TRBJ2-1 and V is TRBV3-1 (or the pseudogene TRBV3-2); a weak D match, TRBD2 (7 bases). The length of the CDR3 is 15 residues. Between the trimmed V and J ends, which lost 0 bases and 8 bases, there was a span of 14 bases. From germline, CDR1 is LGHDT and CDR2 YNNKEL (reference sequence). The CDR3: CASSQEGQGRDEQFF. The CDR3 coding sequence is TGTGCCAGCAGCCAAGAAGGGCAGGGGAGGGATGAGCAGTTCTTC.

The rearrangement joins TRBV19 to TRBJ1-4, with 7 bases that match TRBD1. J was trimmed by 7 bases and V by 4 bases; bases with no gene match: 12. The CDR3 runs to 16 residues. CDR1 LNHDA and CDR2 SQIVND come from the germline V gene (reference sequence). The CDR3 region has the DNA TGTGCCAGTAGTACATTACACAGGGGTGAGGGTGAAAAACTGTTTTTT. Protein product: CASSTLHRGEGEKLFF.

V gene TRBV5-1 combines with J gene TRBJ2-7; D is possibly TRBD1 (6 bases). The germline CDR1 and CDR2 sequences are SGHRS and YFSETQ. V dropped 5 bases and J dropped 1 base, with 16 bases sitting between them. The CDR3 covers 15 residues. The CDR3 reads CASSFTRDTSYEQYF. CDR3 in DNA: TGCGCCAGCAGTTTTACCCGGGACACGTCCTACGAGCAGTACTTC.